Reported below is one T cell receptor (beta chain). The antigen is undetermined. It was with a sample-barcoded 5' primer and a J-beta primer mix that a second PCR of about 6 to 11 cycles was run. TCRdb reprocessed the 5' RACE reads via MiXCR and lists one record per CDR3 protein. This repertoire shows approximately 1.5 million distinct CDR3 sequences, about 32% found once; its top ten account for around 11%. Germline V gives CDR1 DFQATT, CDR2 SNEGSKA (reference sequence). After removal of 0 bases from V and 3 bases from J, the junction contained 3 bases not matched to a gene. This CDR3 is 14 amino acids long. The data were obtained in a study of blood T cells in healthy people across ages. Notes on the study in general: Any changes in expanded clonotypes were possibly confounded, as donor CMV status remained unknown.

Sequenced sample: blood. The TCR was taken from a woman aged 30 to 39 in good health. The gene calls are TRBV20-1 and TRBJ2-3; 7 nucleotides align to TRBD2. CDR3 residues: CSAREGGKTDTQYF. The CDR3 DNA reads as TGCAGTGCTAGAGAGGGGGGGAAGACAGATACGCAGTATTTT.